The 8 T cell receptor beta chains below all came from one sample that was sequenced in a study of blood T cell repertoires in COVID-19. Libraries were prepared by immunoSEQ multiplex PCR; TCRdb keeps only in-frame clonotypes and omits some of them. In the table there are under 300,000 clones, around nine tenths of which are singletons. The sequenced sample consisted of PBMCs or T cells enriched from blood (not recorded which). Receptors were obtained from a woman aged 55-70 years in a cohort exposed to, infected with or recovered from COVID-19 (not recorded which).

This clone was found once. The V call is TRBV24-1, the J call TRBJ2-7; 9 nucleotides line up with TRBD1. This CDR3 has 15 amino acids. Germline V gene sequence: CDR1 KGHDR, CDR2 SFDVKD. Trimming cost V 3 bases and J 5 bases; bases outside gene matches: 7. CDR3 region: CATSDPGQGKNEQYF. The CDR3 nucleotides read TGTGCCACCAGTGATCCGGGACAGGGCAAGAACGAGCAGTACTTC.

This chain joins TRBV28 and TRBJ2-4; D call uncertain. CDR1 and CDR2 (germline): MDHEN, SYDVKM. The CDR3 runs 17 residues. V dropped 7 bases and J dropped 0 bases, with 19 bases sitting between them. DNA for the CDR3: TGTGCCAGCATGGGCCCACATCCCGTTTTAGCCAAAAACATTCAGTACTTC. It encodes CASMGPHPVLAKNIQYF.

This chain joins TRBV5-4 and TRBJ2-2; TRBD2 might be the D (5 bases). V was trimmed by 1 base and J by 6 bases, leaving 13 bases between them. Germline V CDR1 and CDR2: SGHNT, YYREEE (reference sequence). The CDR3 runs 15 residues. CDR3 in amino acids: CASSLSRSGSGELFF. In nucleotides, the CDR3 is TGTGCCAGCAGCTTGTCCAGGAGCGGCTCCGGGGAGCTGTTTTTT. Filled out from reference TRBV5-4 and TRBJ2-2, the complete variable domain reads ETGVTQSPTHLIKTRGQQVTLRCSSQSGHNTVSWYQQALGQGPQFIFQYYREEENGRGNFPPRFSGLQFPNYSSELNVNALELDDSALYLCASSLSRSGSGELFFGEGSRLTVL.

This clone was observed a single time. V usage is TRBV5-1 and J usage is TRBJ2-7, with D unresolved. The germline gives CDR1 SGHRS, CDR2 YFSETQ. The CDR3 has 14 residues. Trimming cost V 0 bases and J 2 bases, with 9 bases left between them. CDR3 DNA: TGCGCCAGCAGCTTGGTCTCAGGAACCTACGAGCAGTACTTC. Its translation: CASSLVSGTYEQYF. The variable domain in full, completed from reference TRBV5-1 and TRBJ2-7, reads KAGVTQTPRYLIKTRGQQVTLSCSPISGHRSVSWYQQTPGQGLQFLFEYFSETQRNKGNFPGRFSGRQFSNSRSEMNVSTLELGDSALYLCASSLVSGTYEQYFGPGTRLTVT.

This chain links TRBV5-5 with TRBJ2-7, with a possible D match to TRBD2 (6 bases). Germline CDR1 SGHKS, CDR2 YYEKEE (reference sequence). The CDR3 totals 13 residues. The V end lost 2 bases, the J end lost 2 bases, and 8 bases lay between the germline ends. CDR3 sequence reads: CASSFRETYEQYF. CDR3 DNA sequence: TGTGCCAGCAGCTTCCGGGAGACCTACGAGCAGTACTTC. Variable domain in full (rest from reference TRBV5-5 and TRBJ2-7): DAGVTQSPTHLIKTRGQQVTLRCSPISGHKSVSWYQQVLGQGPQFIFQYYEKEERGRGNFPDRFSARQFPNYSSELNVNALLLGDSALYLCASSFRETYEQYFGPGTRLTVT.

The chain is built from TRBV11-2 and TRBJ2-1, with 11 nucleotides matching TRBD2. The CDR3 spans 13 residues. In germline, CDR1 is SGHAT, CDR2 FQNNGV. This chain's CDR3 is CGVAGGFYNEQFF. The CDR3 DNA is TGTGGGGTAGCGGGAGGGTTCTACAATGAGCAGTTCTTC.

The chain uses TRBV7-8 and TRBJ1-4, with D maybe TRBD1 (5 bases). Trimming removed 1 base from V and 12 bases from J, with 15 bases in between. This CDR3 region has 14 residues. Germline values: CDR1 SGHVS, CDR2 FQNEAQ. The CDR3 loop reads CASSLVPRARELFF. CDR3 nucleotides: TGTGCCAGCAGCTTAGTGCCGCGAGCCAGGGAACTGTTTTTT.

V gene TRBV19 combines with J gene TRBJ2-1, with 12 bases that match TRBD2. The V segment lost 4 bases and the J segment 12 bases; nucleotides outside the gene matches: 4. CDR1 and CDR2 from the germline V gene are LNHDA and SQIVND (reference sequence). The CDR3 covers 13 residues. The CDR3 reads CASSTETSGRQFF. The DNA for the CDR3 is TGTGCCAGTAGTACTGAGACTAGCGGGAGGCAGTTCTTC.